This passage covers 27 T cell receptor beta chains from one sample sequenced in a study of OX40 agonist ivuxolimab in advanced cancers. Generated by immunoSEQ multiplex PCR, the TCRdb table keeps only in-frame clones and is missing some. The table records 60,000 or so clones, approximately 86% of them present only once. The sample in question was CD4+ or CD8+ T cells sorted from blood, obtained in a trial of the OX40 agonist ivuxolimab. These receptors came from an adult with an advanced solid tumor such as melanoma, head and neck, liver or kidney cancer.

The rearrangement uses TRBV19 and TRBJ1-4; 7 bases align to TRBD1. Germline assignment: CDR1 LNHDA and CDR2 SQIVND (reference sequence). After removal of 6 bases from V and 3 bases from J, the junction contained 10 bases not matched to a gene. The CDR3 covers 16 residues. The CDR3 protein is CASSDLPGQSNEKLFF. Written as DNA, the CDR3 is TGTGCCAGTAGCGACCTCCCGGGACAGTCTAATGAAAAACTGTTTTTT.

The V and J genes are TRBV7-3 and TRBJ2-5, with TRBD2 matching over 13 bases. This CDR3 is built from 16 residues. The germline CDR1 and CDR2 sequences are SGHTA and FQGTGA. Trimming took 4 bases from V and 2 from J; bases not matched to a gene: 4. DNA for the CDR3: TGTGCCAGCAGCTCCCAACTAGCGGGGGGGCAAGAGACCCAGTACTTC. It encodes CASSSQLAGGQETQYF.

This chain connects TRBV6-5 to TRBJ1-6; maybe TRBD1 (5 bases). Trimming removed 0 bases at V and 3 bases at J, with 6 bases between. CDR1 is MNHEY, CDR2 SVGAGI, per germline. CDR3 length: 15 amino acids. The CDR3 DNA is TGTGCCAGCAGTTACTCGCAGGGCTATAATTCACCCCTCCACTTT. Protein product: CASSYSQGYNSPLHF.

The rearrangement uses TRBV7-2 and TRBJ2-5; 9 bases are shared with TRBD2. Germline V CDR1 and CDR2: SGHTA, FQGNSA. The CDR3 loop spans 15 amino acids. Trimming at V came to 6 bases and at J to 2 bases, leaving 7 bases not matched to a gene. CDR3 in DNA: TGTGCCAGCAGAAAACCGGGACTAGCTCAAGAGACCCAGTACTTC. Protein product: CASRKPGLAQETQYF.

V gene TRBV4-1 combines with J gene TRBJ1-5, with 7 bases lining up with TRBD1. Germline lookup yields CDR1 MGHRA and CDR2 YSYEKL. The CDR3 sequence is 16 residues long. V gave up 4 bases and J gave up 7 bases; unmatched junction bases: 13. The CDR3 reads CASSLTSVRGPQPQHF. The CDR3 region has the DNA TGCGCCAGCAGCCTTACTTCGGTAAGGGGGCCCCAGCCCCAGCATTTT.

The chain has TRBV7-9 and TRBJ2-1; possible D gene TRBD1, 6 bases. V gave up 2 bases and J gave up 8 bases, with 13 bases separating them. Germline V CDR1 and CDR2: SEHNR, FQNEAQ (reference sequence). The CDR3 runs 14 residues. The CDR3 loop is CASSLTSRGHEQFF. The CDR3 region has the DNA TGTGCCAGCAGCTTAACGTCCAGGGGTCATGAGCAGTTCTTC.

The rearrangement joins TRBV5-1 to TRBJ2-7; D possibly corresponds to TRBD1 (6 bases). Deletions cut 2 bases from V and 1 base from J, with 13 bases between. Germline values: CDR1 SGHRS, CDR2 YFSETQ. This CDR3 spans 15 amino acids. CDR3 sequence reads: CASSLDRHFSYEQYF. CDR3 DNA sequence: TGCGCCAGCAGCTTAGACAGGCATTTTTCCTACGAGCAGTACTTC.

DNA of the CDR3: TGTGCCAGCAGCCACGGGACTAGCGGGAACAATGAGCAGTTCTTC. It is translated as CASSHGTSGNNEQFF. The chain is built from TRBV11-1 and TRBJ2-1, with TRBD2 identical over 13 bases. There are 15 residues in the CDR3. Trimming removed 5 bases from V and 5 bases from J; junction bases left unmatched: 3. CDR1 and CDR2 (germline): SGHAT, FQDESV (reference sequence).

DNA of the CDR3: TGTGCCTGGAGTAGGGGGGGTTCTGGAAACACCATATATTTT. It translates to CAWSRGGSGNTIYF. The chain combines TRBV30 with TRBJ1-3, with D perhaps TRBD1 (6 bases). Germline V CDR1 and CDR2: GTSNPN, SVGIG (reference sequence). The CDR3 runs to 14 residues. Trimming took 2 bases from V and 1 from J, leaving 9 bases between them. Full variable domain (missing parts from reference TRBV30 and TRBJ1-3): SQTIHQWPATLVQPVGSPLSLECTVEGTSNPNLYWYRQAAGRGLQLLFYSVGIGQISSEVPQNLSASRPQDRQFILSSKKLLLSDSGFYLCAWSRGGSGNTIYFGEGSWLTVV.

CDR3 protein: CASSSQGALLFNGYTF. The CDR3 coding sequence is TGTGCCAGCAGCTCCCAGGGGGCCCTTCTTTTCAATGGCTACACCTTC. The V and J genes are TRBV7-2 and TRBJ1-2; TRBD1 agrees at 8 bases. The V gene's germline CDR1 is SGHTA and CDR2 FQGNSA. The CDR3 spans 16 residues. The V and J ends lost 4 bases and 6 bases, in that order; junction bases with no gene match: 13.

The V gene is TRBV18, the J gene TRBJ1-5; tentative D call: TRBD1 (6 bases). The CDR3 is 14 amino acids. Germline V gene sequence: CDR1 KGHSH, CDR2 LQKENI. V lost 0 bases, J lost 6 bases, and 9 bases lay in between. The CDR3 DNA is TGTGCCAGCTCACCACCGGGGGGCTTTCAGCCCCAGCATTTT. Its protein is CASSPPGGFQPQHF.

This sequence joins TRBV19 and TRBJ2-3; the match to TRBD2 covers 9 bases. Germline loops: CDR1 LNHDA, CDR2 SQIVND (reference sequence). Trimming took 7 bases from V and 4 from J; bases not matched to a gene: 9. The CDR3 covers 15 residues. This CDR3 is CASTQAGGSPDTQYF. Here the CDR3 DNA reads TGTGCCAGTACCCAGGCGGGGGGGTCCCCAGATACGCAGTATTTT.

The chain employs TRBV11-1 and TRBJ1-3; the D is unclear. The germline V gene encodes CDR1 SGHAT and CDR2 FQDESV (reference sequence). The CDR3 consists of 17 residues. The V end lost 2 bases, the J end lost 0 bases, and 14 bases lay between the germline ends. This CDR3 reads CASSLLDVRVSGNTIYF. The CDR3 bases are TGTGCCAGCAGCTTACTAGACGTCCGTGTCTCTGGAAACACCATATATTTT. The full variable domain, in which reference TRBV11-1 and TRBJ1-3 provide the parts outside the CDR3, is EAEVAQSPRYKITEKSQAVAFWCDPISGHATLYWYRQILGQGPELLVQFQDESVVDDSQLPKDRFSAERLKGVDSTLKIQPAELGDSAMYLCASSLLDVRVSGNTIYFGEGSWLTVV.

The chain is built from TRBV28 and TRBJ1-2, with D maybe TRBD1 (5 bases). Trimming left V 6 bases short and J 5 bases short, with 10 bases between. The CDR3 contains 12 residues. Germline CDR1 is MDHEN and CDR2 is SYDVKM. In DNA form, the CDR3 reads TGTGCCAGCAGGGCGGGACGGTATGGCTACACCTTC. It translates to CASRAGRYGYTF.

The V gene is TRBV13, the J gene TRBJ1-1; D ambiguous. V lost 5 bases and J 1 base, leaving 14 bases between the germline ends. The CDR3 totals 15 residues. CDR1 and CDR2 from the germline V gene are PRHDT and FYEKMQ (reference sequence). The CDR3 loop is CASSLGSAGNTEAFF. The CDR3 DNA reads as TGTGCCAGCAGCCTCGGCTCGGCCGGGAACACTGAAGCTTTCTTT.

There are a few counts of this clone. The chain links TRBV6-5 to TRBJ2-4; TRBD1 agrees at 9 bases. Unmatched junction bases numbered 8, after V lost 7 bases and J lost 4 bases. The germline gives CDR1 MNHEY, CDR2 SVGAGI. There are 15 residues in the CDR3. CDR3 residues: CASKEGQGVKNIQYF. The CDR3 DNA reads TGTGCCAGCAAGGAGGGACAGGGTGTTAAAAACATTCAGTACTTC.

The chain combines TRBV6-1 with TRBJ1-6, with TRBD1 matching 8 bases. Germline CDR1 and CDR2: MNHNS and SASEGT. This CDR3 is 15 amino acids long. V shed 6 bases, J shed 7 bases, and the junction held 8 bases outside the gene matches. The CDR3 is CASREQGGMNSPLHF. The CDR3 coding sequence is TGTGCCAGCAGGGAACAGGGGGGGATGAATTCACCCCTCCACTTT.

CDR3 residues: CSASRLYGYTF. DNA of the CDR3: TGCAGCGCGAGCCGTCTATATGGCTACACCTTC. The chain is built from TRBV29-1 and TRBJ1-2; D remains ambiguous. The CDR3 is 11 residues long. V dropped 7 bases and J dropped 5 bases, with 11 bases sitting between them. Per germline, CDR1 SQVTM and CDR2 ANQGSEA.

The chain employs TRBV5-1 and TRBJ1-1, with 11 nucleotides matching TRBD1. With 5 bases clipped from V and 0 bases from J, the junction kept 3 bases outside the gene matches. The length of the CDR3 is 15 residues. Germline values: CDR1 SGHRS, CDR2 YFSETQ. CDR3 in amino acids: CASRWDRGLNTEAFF. As DNA, the CDR3 is TGCGCCAGCAGATGGGACAGGGGGTTGAACACTGAAGCTTTCTTT.

A single count supports this clone. This sequence joins TRBV5-8 and TRBJ2-4; 8 bases fit TRBD2. J was trimmed by 3 bases and V by 4 bases; bases with no gene match: 3. This CDR3 region has 14 residues. Germline V gene lookup returns CDR1 SGHTS and CDR2 YDEGEE. As DNA, the CDR3 is TGTGCCAGCAGCGCGGGGGGTAGCAAAAACATTCAGTACTTC. It is translated as CASSAGGSKNIQYF.

The V and J genes are TRBV18 and TRBJ1-3; D possibly corresponds to TRBD1 (5 bases). CDR3 length equals 15 residues. CDR1 and CDR2 (germline): KGHSH, LQKENI. V was pared by 0 bases and J by 4 bases, with 10 bases between. CDR3 protein: CASSPPSGQGNTIYF. The DNA for the CDR3 is TGTGCCAGCTCACCACCGTCGGGGCAGGGAAACACCATATATTTT.

The genes are TRBV5-1 and TRBJ2-3, with 9 bases identical to TRBD2. After removal of 3 bases from V and 0 bases from J, the junction contained 11 bases not matched to a gene. This CDR3 spans 18 amino acids. Germline V gene lookup returns CDR1 SGHRS and CDR2 YFSETQ. CDR3 residues: CASSWSSGASASTDTQYF. For the CDR3, the DNA is TGCGCCAGCAGCTGGTCTAGCGGGGCCTCAGCTAGCACAGATACGCAGTATTTT.

J is TRBJ2-1 and V is TRBV5-1, with 9 bases fitting TRBD1. Germline assignment: CDR1 SGHRS and CDR2 YFSETQ. The V gene end was trimmed by 4 bases and the J gene end by 1 base; junction bases not matched to a gene: 3. There are 15 residues in the CDR3. The CDR3 loop reads CASSGGTGSYNEQFF. DNA for the CDR3: TGCGCCAGCAGCGGCGGGACAGGGTCCTACAATGAGCAGTTCTTC. Variable domain in full (rest from reference TRBV5-1 and TRBJ2-1): KAGVTQTPRYLIKTRGQQVTLSCSPISGHRSVSWYQQTPGQGLQFLFEYFSETQRNKGNFPGRFSGRQFSNSRSEMNVSTLELGDSALYLCASSGGTGSYNEQFFGPGTRLTVL.

This clone has just one count. The chain recombines TRBV7-8 with TRBJ1-5; D is ambiguous. CDR1 and CDR2 from the germline V gene are SGHVS and FQNEAQ. Trimming left V 1 base short and J 0 bases short, with 10 bases between. There are 16 residues in the CDR3. CDR3 in amino acids: CASSLGGEYSNQPQHF. In DNA, the CDR3 is TGTGCCAGCAGCTTAGGCGGGGAGTATAGCAATCAGCCCCAGCATTTT.

This clone was recorded only once. The chain links TRBV4-2 to TRBJ1-4, with D possibly being TRBD1 (5 bases). V gave up 4 bases and J gave up 4 bases, with 10 bases separating them. CDR1 is LGHNA, CDR2 YNFKEQ, per germline. The CDR3 is made up of 14 amino acids. Here the CDR3 reads CASSPDKFNEKLFF. The CDR3 DNA reads TGTGCCAGCAGCCCGGACAAATTTAATGAAAAACTGTTTTTT.

In its sample, this clone was seen a few times. V and J are TRBV18 and TRBJ2-5, with TRBD1 identical over 7 bases. This CDR3 has 15 residues. With V trimmed by 1 base and J by 0 bases, 2 bases remained unmatched. The V gene's germline CDR1 is KGHSH and CDR2 LQKENI. CDR3 sequence reads: CASSPRGQNQETQYF. The CDR3 DNA sequence: TGTGCCAGCTCACCACGGGGACAGAACCAAGAGACCCAGTACTTC.

The genes are TRBV7-9 and TRBJ2-5, with TRBD1 matching 7 bases. The junction had 3 bases not matched to a gene; V was cut back by 1 base and J by 4 bases. The CDR3 has 14 residues. The germline V gene encodes CDR1 SEHNR and CDR2 FQNEAQ (reference sequence). The CDR3 loop reads CASSLVRGSETQYF. CDR3 DNA: TGTGCCAGCAGCTTAGTCAGGGGGTCAGAGACCCAGTACTTC.